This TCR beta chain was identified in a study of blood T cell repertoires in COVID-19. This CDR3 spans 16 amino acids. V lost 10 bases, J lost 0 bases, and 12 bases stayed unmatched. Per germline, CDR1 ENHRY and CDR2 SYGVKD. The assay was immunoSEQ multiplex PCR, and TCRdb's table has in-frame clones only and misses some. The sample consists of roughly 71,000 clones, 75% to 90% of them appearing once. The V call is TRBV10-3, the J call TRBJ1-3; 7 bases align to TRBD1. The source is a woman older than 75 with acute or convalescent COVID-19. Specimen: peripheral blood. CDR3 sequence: CATTRQGPSSGNTIYF. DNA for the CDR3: TGTGCCACGACCCGACAGGGACCGAGCTCTGGAAACACCATATATTTT.